A single TCR beta chain is shown here with its context. Its target is unknown. Every subset's genomic DNA went evenly onto several immunoSEQ plates. Clones were sequenced by immunoSEQ multiplex PCR, and TCRdb holds only the in-frame ones, with some missing. This sample yields millions of clones, of which around 90% are seen a single time; more than 0.12% belongs to the top ten. Germline CDR1 reads SGHRS; CDR2 reads YFSETQ. V dropped 4 bases and J dropped 2 bases, with 16 bases sitting between them. The CDR3 has 15 amino acids. The sample comes from a study of shared clonotypes between healthy human individuals. Findings of the study overall: Genetic and exposure-history diversity was limited by the few donors. Clonotypes shared by all four donors outscored non-shared clonotypes in generation probability.

The donors, healthy adults who were HIV-negative, had experienced no recent acute infections or vaccinations. The TCR sequence derives from a man aged 18 to 30 in good health. Sample: naive CD4+ T cells sorted from blood. Subset in this sample: CD45RA+ positively selected. This rearrangement joins TRBV5-1 to TRBJ2-7; D is perhaps TRBD1 (6 bases). The CDR3 DNA follows: TGCGCCAGCAGCCCCCCCGGTTCAGGGGCCTACGAGCAGTACTTC. Protein sequence: CASSPPGSGAYEQYF.